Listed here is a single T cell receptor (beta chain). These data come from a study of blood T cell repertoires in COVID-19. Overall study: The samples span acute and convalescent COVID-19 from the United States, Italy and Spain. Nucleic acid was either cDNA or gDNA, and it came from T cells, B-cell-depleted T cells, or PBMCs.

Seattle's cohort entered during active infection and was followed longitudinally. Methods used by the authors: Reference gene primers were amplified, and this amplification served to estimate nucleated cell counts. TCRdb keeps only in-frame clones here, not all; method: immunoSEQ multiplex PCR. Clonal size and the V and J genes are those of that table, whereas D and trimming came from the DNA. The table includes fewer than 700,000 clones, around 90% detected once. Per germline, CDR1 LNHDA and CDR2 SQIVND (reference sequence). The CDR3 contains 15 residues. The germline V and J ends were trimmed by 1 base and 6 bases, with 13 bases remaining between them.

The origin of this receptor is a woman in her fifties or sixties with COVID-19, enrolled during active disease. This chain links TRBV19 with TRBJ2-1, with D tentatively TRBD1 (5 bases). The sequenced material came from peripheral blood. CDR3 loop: CASSIGAGLFNEQFF. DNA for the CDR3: TGTGCCAGTAGTATAGGGGCAGGGTTGTTCAATGAGCAGTTCTTC.